The rows below give T cell receptor beta chains drawn from one sample of a study of OX40 agonist ivuxolimab in advanced cancers. The data were produced by immunoSEQ multiplex PCR, yet TCRdb's version contains in-frame clones alone and is incomplete. The sample holds about 69,000 clones, more than 80% seen once. The material sequenced was CD4+ or CD8+ T cells sorted from blood, taken in a trial of the OX40 agonist ivuxolimab. Receptor source: an adult with an advanced solid tumor such as melanoma, head and neck, liver or kidney cancer. Each CDR3 is given with its conserved first and last residue. A D gene is named only where the DNA matches it firmly. Not all rows give a size; the values are once, few, many and, for expanded clones, a class.

.,TRBV4-1,TRBJ1-1,TRBD1,CASSQAGGLTEAFF,TGCGCCAGCAGCCAAGCAGGGGGCTTAACTGAAGCTTTCTTT
.,TRBV27,TRBJ2-3,TRBD2,CASSLIAGDTDTQYF,TGTGCCAGCAGTTTAATAGCGGGTGACACAGATACGCAGTATTTT
.,TRBV27,TRBJ2-7,.,CASVSSRYSYEQYF,TGTGCCAGCGTTTCATCGAGATATTCCTACGAGCAGTACTTC
.,TRBV27,TRBJ1-1,.,CASSLEAGANTEAFF,TGTGCCAGCAGTTTAGAAGCGGGGGCGAACACTGAAGCTTTCTTT
.,TRBV14,TRBJ2-3,.,CASSQEAKTQQYF,TGTGCCAGCAGCCAAGAGGCGAAGACCCAGCAGTATTTT
.,TRBV4-2,TRBJ1-1,.,CASSSRPGSDTEAFF,TGTGCCAGCAGCTCTAGGCCTGGGAGCGACACTGAAGCTTTCTTT
.,TRBV15,TRBJ1-1,.,CATSRSSTEAFF,TGTGCCACCAGCAGAAGCTCGACTGAAGCTTTCTTT
.,TRBV11-2,TRBJ1-4,.,CASSFAGSDEKLFF,TGTGCCAGCAGCTTTGCAGGGTCGGATGAAAAACTGTTTTTT
.,TRBV6-6,TRBJ1-1,TRBD1,CASRPNRGNTEAFF,TGTGCCAGCAGACCCAACAGGGGGAACACTGAAGCTTTCTTT
.,TRBV10-3,TRBJ1-3,TRBD1,CAISDHGTASPSGNTIYF,TGTGCCATCAGTGACCATGGGACAGCTTCGCCCTCTGGAAACACCATATATTTT
few,TRBV6-5,TRBJ1-2,.,CASSGPWDGYTF,TGTGCCAGCAGCGGGCCTTGGGATGGCTACACCTTC
.,TRBV7-9,TRBJ1-4,.,CASSPQSNEKLFF,TGTGCCAGCAGTCCACAGTCTAATGAAAAACTGTTTTTT
.,TRBV13,TRBJ1-4,.,CATRVGSGKLFF,TGTGCCACCAGAGTCGGGTCTGGAAAACTGTTTTTT
.,TRBV5-4,TRBJ2-1,TRBD2,CASSSSTSGYNEQFF,TGTGCCAGCAGCTCATCGACTAGCGGGTACAATGAGCAGTTCTTC
.,TRBV9,TRBJ2-2,.,CASSVATRGGTGELFF,TGTGCCAGCAGCGTAGCTACGAGGGGCGGGACCGGGGAGCTGTTTTTT
once,TRBV15,TRBJ2-4,.,CATSSQGTTGKNIQYF,TGTGCCACCAGCAGTCAGGGGACAACTGGCAAAAACATTCAGTACTTC
.,TRBV2,TRBJ2-1,TRBD1,CASSQSLGQGAYNEQFF,TGTGCCAGCAGTCAATCTTTGGGACAGGGGGCCTACAATGAGCAGTTCTTC
once,TRBV2,TRBJ2-1,TRBD2,CASSLPSGLTSGGPSSYNEQFF,TGTGCCAGCAGTCTACCCTCCGGCTTGACTAGCGGGGGGCCGAGCTCCTACAATGAGCAGTTCTTC
few,TRBV7-9,TRBJ1-3,.,CASSRVGGNSGNTIYF,TGTGCCAGCAGCCGGGTTGGGGGCAACTCTGGAAACACCATATATTTT
.,TRBV27,TRBJ2-1,TRBD1,CASSKQPGTGPSSYNEQFF,TGTGCCAGCAGCAAACAACCCGGGACAGGGCCTAGCTCCTACAATGAGCAGTTCTTC
.,TRBV9,TRBJ2-7,.,CASSPTPTYEQYF,TGTGCCAGCAGCCCTACTCCGACCTACGAGCAGTACTTC
.,TRBV19,TRBJ2-1,TRBD2,CASSIGGRAYNEQFF,TGTGCCAGTAGTATCGGAGGGAGGGCCTACAATGAGCAGTTCTTC
.,TRBV9,TRBJ1-2,TRBD1,CASSLSTGVRGYTF,TGTGCCAGCAGCCTCTCGACAGGGGTGAGGGGCTACACCTTC
.,TRBV11-1,TRBJ2-2,.,CASGWSGELFF,TGTGCCAGCGGGTGGAGCGGGGAGCTGTTTTTT
.,TRBV4-1,TRBJ2-7,TRBD1,CASSPRGTGNSYEQYF,TGCGCCAGCAGCCCGAGGGGGACAGGGAACTCCTACGAGCAGTACTTC
.,TRBV29-1,TRBJ2-1,TRBD1,CSVEGPGQDYNEQFF,TGCAGCGTTGAAGGACCGGGACAGGACTACAATGAGCAGTTCTTC
.,TRBV4-3,TRBJ1-1,.,CASSQDRHTRGTEAFF,TGCGCCAGCAGCCAAGATCGGCACACCCGGGGAACTGAAGCTTTCTTT
.,TRBV6-5,TRBJ2-7,.,CASSYGQGGFYEQYF,TGTGCCAGCAGTTACGGGCAGGGGGGTTTCTACGAGCAGTACTTC
.,TRBV30,TRBJ1-1,.,CAWSGGRNTEAFF,TGTGCCTGGAGTGGGGGCCGAAACACTGAAGCTTTCTTT
few,TRBV20-1,TRBJ1-1,.,CSASQNTEAFF,TGCAGTGCCAGCCAGAACACTGAAGCTTTCTTT
.,TRBV6-5,TRBJ2-3,.,CASSYSVGASTDTQYF,TGTGCCAGCAGTTACTCAGTAGGGGCGAGCACAGATACGCAGTATTTT
.,TRBV27,TRBJ1-5,.,CASSLSGASVQPQHF,TGTGCCAGCAGTTTGTCAGGGGCCAGCGTTCAGCCCCAGCATTTT
.,TRBV19,TRBJ2-1,TRBD2,CASSTLASSYNEQFF,TGTGCCAGTAGTACACTAGCGAGCTCCTACAATGAGCAGTTCTTC
.,TRBV6-5,TRBJ2-7,TRBD2,CASSPGLVSYEQYF,TGTGCCAGCAGTCCGGGACTAGTCTCCTACGAGCAGTACTTC
.,TRBV4-2,TRBJ2-7,.,CASSQEHGTPLSYEQYF,TGTGCCAGCAGCCAAGAACATGGCACCCCCCTCTCCTACGAGCAGTACTTC
.,TRBV7-9,TRBJ1-1,TRBD1,CASSPAGTDNTEAFF,TGTGCCAGCAGCCCCGCCGGGACAGATAACACTGAAGCTTTCTTT
few,TRBV7-9,TRBJ2-1,TRBD1,CASSPFVRQGGFF,TGTGCCAGCAGCCCCTTCGTCAGACAGGGTGGGTTCTTC
.,TRBV4-3,TRBJ2-2,.,CASSQGYMLNTGELFF,TGCGCCAGCAGCCAAGGTTATATGTTGAACACCGGGGAGCTGTTTTTT
.,TRBV7-9,TRBJ1-1,TRBD1,CASSFLGQGAQTEAFF,TGTGCCAGCAGCTTTTTAGGGCAGGGGGCGCAAACTGAAGCTTTCTTT
.,TRBV6-1,TRBJ1-5,TRBD1,CASSLDRAVQPQHF,TGTGCCAGCAGTCTCGACAGGGCTGTTCAGCCCCAGCATTTT
.,TRBV27,TRBJ1-6,TRBD1,CASSPTGGYSPLHF,TGTGCCAGCAGTCCCACAGGGGGGTACTCACCCCTCCACTTT
.,TRBV30,TRBJ2-5,.,CAWIFGEVVHETQYF,TGTGCCTGGATCTTTGGGGAGGTAGTCCATGAGACCCAGTACTTC
once,TRBV29-1,TRBJ1-1,TRBD1,CSVAIISGGITEAFF,TGCAGCGTTGCAATTATCTCAGGGGGCATCACTGAAGCTTTCTTT
.,TRBV27,TRBJ2-3,.,CASRAVGSLTDTQYF,TGTGCCAGCAGAGCCGTCGGAAGCCTGACAGATACGCAGTATTTT
.,TRBV6-5,TRBJ2-7,.,CASSVPPRLFYEQYF,TGTGCCAGCAGTGTGCCCCCTAGGCTGTTTTACGAGCAGTACTTC
.,TRBV7-6,TRBJ2-7,.,CASSLGPGQSSEQYF,TGTGCCAGCAGCTTAGGCCCCGGACAGAGCTCTGAGCAGTACTTC
.,TRBV4-3,TRBJ2-6,.,CASSPNGGTSNVLTF,TGCGCCAGCAGCCCGAATGGGGGGACTTCCAACGTCCTGACTTTC
.,TRBV27,TRBJ1-5,.,CASSLFGPEEGHQPQHF,TGTGCCAGCAGTTTATTTGGACCGGAAGAAGGGCATCAGCCCCAGCATTTT
.,TRBV14,TRBJ2-1,.,CASSQERGRTYNEQFF,TGTGCCAGCAGCCAAGAAAGGGGCAGGACTTACAATGAGCAGTTCTTC
.,TRBV2,TRBJ1-1,.,CASRVVNTEAFF,TGTGCCAGCAGGGTAGTGAACACTGAAGCTTTCTTT
few,TRBV6-5,TRBJ2-1,TRBD1,CASSITGGALGEQFF,TGTGCCAGCAGCATAACAGGGGGCGCGTTAGGTGAGCAGTTCTTC